These 21 T cell receptor beta chains came from one sample sequenced in a study of CD8 T cells in ankylosing spondylitis. TCRdb reanalysed the 5' RACE reads using MiXCR and keeps one entry per CDR3 protein. The sample has under 200,000 distinct CDR3 sequences; around a tenth are singletons. The sequenced sample was blood, either unsorted or a sorted T cell fraction (not recorded which). Receptors originate from a female donor with ankylosing spondylitis or in good health (not recorded which).

This chain uses TRBV7-2 with TRBJ1-1, with TRBD1 as a possible D gene (5 bases). This CDR3 has 15 residues. CDR1 and CDR2 from the germline V gene are SGHTA and FQGNSA. The V end lost 5 bases, the J end lost 5 bases, and 18 bases lay between the germline ends. The CDR3, as DNA: TGTGCCAGCAGCGAGGCGGGGGGGACGAGGACTGAAGCTTTCTTT. Translated: CASSEAGGTRTEAFF.

This chain links TRBV24-1 with TRBJ2-6, with TRBD1 as a possible D gene (5 bases). This CDR3 has 13 residues. Germline loops: CDR1 KGHDR, CDR2 SFDVKD. The V end was cut by 0 bases, the J end by 12 bases, with 8 bases between. CDR3 residues: CATSDLGATVLTF. The CDR3 DNA sequence: TGTGCCACCAGTGATTTGGGGGCGACCGTCCTGACTTTC.

The chain's CDR3 is CASSPLGDHEQYF. Written as DNA, the CDR3 is TGTGCCAGCAGCCCCCTCGGGGACCACGAGCAGTACTTC. The chain joins TRBV27 to TRBJ2-7, with D perhaps TRBD1 or TRBD2 (5 bases each). CDR1 and CDR2 from the germline V gene are MNHEY and SMNVEV (reference sequence). This CDR3 has 13 residues. V was pared by 6 bases and J by 5 bases, with 14 bases between.

This chain joins TRBV5-5 and TRBJ2-7, with D unclear. Per the germline V gene, CDR1 is SGHKS and CDR2 is YYEKEE (reference sequence). Trimming stripped 0 bases from V and 0 bases from J, with 4 bases between. The CDR3 totals 13 residues. CDR3 region: CASSLDLSYEQYF. The CDR3 region has the DNA TGTGCCAGCAGCTTGGACCTCTCCTACGAGCAGTACTTC.

This clonotype was recorded a few times. The rearrangement joins TRBV12-3 or TRBV12-4 to TRBJ2-7; weak D call: TRBD2 (6 bases). The V gene lost 0 bases and the J gene lost 5 bases, with 11 bases spanning the gap. The CDR3 is 14 residues long. CDR3 in amino acids: CASSLAGGTDEQYF. The CDR3 DNA is TGTGCCAGCAGTTTAGCGGGGGGTACCGACGAGCAGTACTTC.

Only a few counts were recorded for this clonotype. The chain recombines TRBV6-1 with TRBJ2-7; 9 nucleotides match TRBD2. The germline gives CDR1 MNHNS, CDR2 SASEGT. The CDR3 has 14 amino acids. V lost 4 bases to trimming and J lost 2 bases; unmatched junction nucleotides: 3. The CDR3 region is CASSGLAEAYEQYF. The CDR3 nucleotides read TGTGCCAGCAGTGGACTAGCGGAGGCCTACGAGCAGTACTTC.

The V gene is TRBV7-9, the J gene TRBJ2-7; 7 bases map to TRBD1. J gave up 5 bases and V 7 bases, and 8 bases lay outside the gene matches. Germline values: CDR1 SEHNR, CDR2 FQNEAQ (reference sequence). The CDR3 is made up of 13 amino acids. This CDR3 is CASTPTGHHEQYF. CDR3 in DNA: TGTGCCAGCACCCCGACAGGGCACCACGAGCAGTACTTC.

This clonotype was counted between two and nine times. The rearrangement uses TRBV9 and TRBJ1-2; a weak D match, TRBD1 (6 bases). V was trimmed by 3 bases and J by 7 bases, leaving 13 bases between them. Germline lookup yields CDR1 SGDLS and CDR2 YYNGEE. This CDR3 is built from 13 residues. The CDR3 loop reads CASSERDNLGYTF. DNA of the CDR3: TGTGCCAGCAGCGAGAGGGACAATCTTGGCTACACCTTC.

The genes are TRBV28 and TRBJ1-2; D not certain. The CDR3 contains 11 residues. Trimming shortened V by 3 bases and J by 5 bases, and 4 bases separated the two germline ends. Per germline, CDR1 MDHEN and CDR2 SYDVKM. The CDR3 region has the DNA TGTGCCAGCAGTTTGGAGTATGGCTACACCTTC. As protein: CASSLEYGYTF.

The chain uses TRBV20-1 and TRBJ2-2, with D perhaps matching TRBD1 (6 bases). The V end was cut by 0 bases, the J end by 4 bases, with 21 bases between. Germline-derived CDR1 and CDR2 are DFQATT and SNEGSKA (reference sequence). The CDR3 runs 18 residues. Here the CDR3 reads CSARDGERTDELTGELFF. The CDR3 region has the DNA TGCAGTGCTAGAGATGGGGAGAGGACAGACGAGCTCACCGGGGAGCTGTTTTTT.

This clonotype was seen a handful of times. The V call is TRBV7-6, the J call TRBJ1-1; the D is unclear. The CDR3 extends over 16 amino acids. From germline, CDR1 is SGHVS and CDR2 FNYEAQ. The V and J ends lost 3 bases and 3 bases respectively, with 17 bases between them. CDR3 sequence reads: CASSFHGRKTDTEAFF. The CDR3 bases are TGTGCCAGCAGCTTCCACGGACGGAAAACTGACACTGAAGCTTTCTTT.

This clonotype was seen a few times. The CDR3 loop is CATRDRATDTQYF. In DNA, the CDR3 is TGTGCCACCAGGGACAGGGCCACAGATACGCAGTATTTT. The gene calls are TRBV24-1 and TRBJ2-3; 8 bases are a match to TRBD1. This CDR3 has 13 residues. Germline V CDR1 and CDR2: KGHDR, SFDVKD. The V segment lost 7 bases and the J segment 2 bases; nucleotides outside the gene matches: 1.

The chain combines TRBV2 with TRBJ2-5; 10 bases are shared with TRBD2. This CDR3 has 17 amino acids. V lost 6 bases, J lost 5 bases, and 15 bases stayed unmatched. Germline V gene data show CDR1 as SNHLY and CDR2 as FYNNEI. CDR3 in DNA: TGTGCCAGCAGACCCTGGACTAGCGGAAAACAAGGGGAGACCCAGTACTTC. It encodes CASRPWTSGKQGETQYF.

This clonotype has just a few counts. This sequence joins TRBV25-1 and TRBJ1-1; D gene ambiguous. Germline CDR1 and CDR2: MGHDK and SYGVNS. V was trimmed by 6 bases and J by 6 bases, leaving 5 bases between them. The CDR3 totals 10 residues. The CDR3 is CASSGPEAFF. CDR3 DNA: TGTGCCAGCAGCGGCCCTGAAGCTTTCTTT.

The V and J genes are TRBV12-3 or TRBV12-4 and TRBJ2-2, with D unresolved. The CDR3 totals 14 residues. V shed 3 bases and J shed 7 bases, with 12 bases lying between them. The CDR3 nucleotides are TGTGCCAGCAGTTTTGCTGACTCAAACGGGGAGCTGTTTTTT. It yields the protein CASSFADSNGELFF.

This clonotype was counted only a few times. Relative to the germline gene, one junction end is altered; a read error may explain this. J is TRBJ2-2 and V is TRBV7-7; the D call may be TRBD1 or TRBD2 (5 bases each). CDR1 is SSHAT, CDR2 FNYEAQ, per germline (reference sequence). CDR3 length equals 15 residues. CDR3 DNA sequence: TGTGCTAGCAGCCGGGACGCACCTGGGGACGGGGAGCTGTTTTTT. Its protein product is CASSRDAPGDGELFF.

A few counts support this clonotype. This chain connects TRBV5-1 to TRBJ2-5; tentatively, D is TRBD2 (6 bases). The V end was cut by 3 bases, the J end by 2 bases, with 14 bases between. The CDR3 consists of 15 residues. Germline V gene data show CDR1 as SGHRS and CDR2 as YFSETQ. CDR3 residues: CASSWGGIYQETQYF. The CDR3, as DNA: TGCGCCAGCAGCTGGGGCGGGATATATCAAGAGACCCAGTACTTC. Combining the CDR3 with reference TRBV5-1 and TRBJ2-5 gives the whole variable domain KAGVTQTPRYLIKTRGQQVTLSCSPISGHRSVSWYQQTPGQGLQFLFEYFSETQRNKGNFPGRFSGRQFSNSRSEMNVSTLELGDSALYLCASSWGGIYQETQYFGPGTRLLVL.

This clonotype turned up a few times. The gene calls are TRBV6-1 and TRBJ2-6; D gene uncertain. The germline V gene encodes CDR1 MNHNS and CDR2 SASEGT. This CDR3 is 14 amino acids long. The V and J ends lost 6 bases and 0 bases respectively, with 6 bases between them. The CDR3 DNA reads TGTGCCAGCAGCTCGAGCTCTGGGGCCAACGTCCTGACTTTC. It encodes CASSSSSGANVLTF.

The rearrangement uses TRBV10-2 and TRBJ2-1; D is unresolved. Trimming cost V 8 bases and J 6 bases, with 14 bases left between them. Germline CDR1 is WSHSY and CDR2 is SAAADI. CDR3 size: 13 residues. The CDR3 loop reads CASSPSGANEQFF. Here the CDR3 DNA reads TGCGCCAGCTCCCCATCAGGAGCCAATGAGCAGTTCTTC.

This chain joins TRBV20-1 and TRBJ2-1, with D maybe TRBD1 (6 bases). Germline V lookup: CDR1 DFQATT, CDR2 SNEGSKA (reference sequence). V shed 2 bases and J shed 3 bases, with 11 bases lying between them. This CDR3 comprises 14 residues. CDR3 nucleotides: TGCAGTGCTAGACCCAGGGGTTTCTACAATGAGCAGTTCTTC. This translates into CSARPRGFYNEQFF.

This clonotype was counted between two and nine times. The chain is built from TRBV27 and TRBJ2-7; 13 positions agree with TRBD2. Germline CDR1 is MNHEY and CDR2 is SMNVEV (reference sequence). The ends lost 3 bases at V and 2 bases at J; junction bases unmatched: 7. This CDR3 contains 17 residues. CDR3 amino acids: CASSFLPTSGGAYEQYF. CDR3 DNA sequence: TGTGCCAGCAGTTTCCTCCCAACTAGCGGGGGGGCCTACGAGCAGTACTTC.